Below are 9 T cell receptor beta chains sequenced from a single sample in a study of T cells expressing NK-cell markers. TCRdb reprocessed the 5' RACE reads, keeping one entry per CDR3 protein, no DNA. The sample's table shows some 340,000 distinct CDR3 sequences. Sequencing used blood T cells: a sorted CD56 or NKG2C T cell subset, CD4+ or CD8+ T cells, or bulk PBMC T cells (not recorded which). Receptor source: a man aged 18-70 years in good health.

This chain links TRBV11-1 with TRBJ2-1; TCRdb returns TRBD2, unconfirmable since there is no DNA. The CDR3 covers 17 residues. Germline CDR1 and CDR2: SGHAT and FQDESV (reference sequence). The CDR3 sequence is CASSRTSGGVGYNEQFF.

This sequence joins TRBV9 and TRBJ1-1; TCRdb gives TRBD1 as the D gene, but with no DNA this cannot be confirmed. The CDR3 is 14 amino acids. In germline, CDR1 is SGDLS, CDR2 YYNGEE. This CDR3 is CASSVTGSVTEAFF.

The rearrangement uses TRBV3-1 and TRBJ2-4; the D call of TRBD2 rests on TCRdb alone, since no DNA is present to check it. CDR3 length equals 16 residues. CDR1 and CDR2 from the germline V gene are LGHDT and YNNKEL (reference sequence). The CDR3 region is CASSQEAGRVKNIQYF.

The chain couples TRBV5-1 to TRBJ2-5; the D call from TCRdb, TRBD1, cannot be confirmed without DNA. The CDR3 spans 14 residues. The germline V gene encodes CDR1 SGHRS and CDR2 YFSETQ. The CDR3 loop is CASSLRSPGKTQYF.

The gene calls are TRBV7-9 and TRBJ1-2; there is no DNA to check the TCRdb D call of TRBD1. The CDR3 runs 15 residues. CDR1 and CDR2 from the germline V gene are SEHNR and FQNEAQ (reference sequence). CDR3 in amino acids: CASSPPDRWAGGYTF.

The chain links TRBV7-9 to TRBJ1-1; TCRdb names TRBD1, which stays unverified in the absence of DNA. Looked up from germline, CDR1 is SEHNR and CDR2 is FQNEAQ (reference sequence). The CDR3 sequence is 15 residues long. CDR3 loop: CASSSPGRGNTEAFF.

The genes are TRBV7-6 and TRBJ2-5; TCRdb names TRBD1, which stays unverified in the absence of DNA. This CDR3 comprises 15 residues. Germline V gene sequence: CDR1 SGHVS, CDR2 FNYEAQ. CDR3 sequence reads: CASSLGYGGQETQYF.

This sequence joins TRBV3-1 and TRBJ2-2; TCRdb reports TRBD1, a call that lacks DNA to check it against. The CDR3 is 15 amino acids. Germline CDR1 reads LGHDT; CDR2 reads YNNKEL (reference sequence). The CDR3 loop is CASSQGRGRTGELFF.

This chain connects TRBV10-3 to TRBJ2-7; TCRdb outputs TRBD1, but without DNA this stays unchecked. Germline V gives CDR1 ENHRY, CDR2 SYGVKD. The CDR3 length is 11 residues. CDR3: CAISGTGSTYF.